This entry is about one T cell receptor beta chain. Its antigen is not known. V lost 5 bases, J lost 0 bases, and 12 bases lay in between. The length of the CDR3 is 15 residues. Looked up from germline, CDR1 is PRHDT and CDR2 is FYEKMQ (reference sequence). These data come from a study of yellow fever vaccine responses in identical twins. TCRdb recomputed calls from the RT-PCR reads with MiXCR, one row per CDR3 protein. This sample has about 2,500 distinct CDR3 sequences, with about four fifths found just once. Notes on the study in general: Reportedly, the response of twins' T cells to the vaccine seemed partly convergent, partly personalized.

Specimen: T cells from blood (PBMCs), unsorted or a sorted subset (not recorded which), collected before or after yellow fever vaccination (not recorded which). This TCR came from a woman under 30 who received the yellow fever vaccine. This chain joins TRBV13 and TRBJ2-3; maybe TRBD2 (6 bases). The DNA for the CDR3 is TGTGCCAGCAGCGCCGGGGGATCTAGCACAGATACGCAGTATTTT. Translated, it gives CASSAGGSSTDTQYF.